The 17 T cell receptor beta chains below were found in one sample sequenced in a study of blood T cell repertoires in COVID-19. Some clones are missing from TCRdb's copy, which holds only in-frame ones; the method was immunoSEQ multiplex PCR. The data hold tens of thousands of clones, with 75% to 90% observed a single time. Sequenced material: peripheral blood. These receptor sequences come from a man aged 45 to 65 with active or convalescent COVID-19.

This chain connects TRBV3-1 (or the pseudogene TRBV3-2) to TRBJ2-5, with D tentatively TRBD1 (6 bases). CDR3 size: 14 residues. Germline CDR1 LGHDT, CDR2 YNNKEL (reference sequence). V was pared by 0 bases and J by 14 bases, with 19 bases between. The CDR3 region has the DNA TGTGCCAGCAGCCAAGATAACAGGGTCGAGGTTTCCTACTTC. It translates to CASSQDNRVEVSYF.

The chain employs TRBV27 and TRBJ1-2; 7 nucleotides line up with TRBD1. CDR1 is MNHEY and CDR2 is SMNVEV in the germline V gene (reference sequence). The CDR3 extends over 15 amino acids. The V gene end was trimmed by 0 bases and the J gene end by 5 bases; junction bases not matched to a gene: 6. The CDR3, as DNA: TGTGCCAGCAGTTTATCGACCGGGACAGTTTATGGCTACACCTTC. Encoded protein: CASSLSTGTVYGYTF.

This chain links TRBV5-1 with TRBJ1-6, with 7 nucleotides matching TRBD1. J gave up 8 bases and V 3 bases, and 5 bases lay outside the gene matches. The CDR3 length is 14 residues. Germline lookup yields CDR1 SGHRS and CDR2 YFSETQ. The CDR3 coding sequence is TGCGCCAGCAGCTCTCAGGGGGGCGATTCACCCCTCCACTTT. It is translated as CASSSQGGDSPLHF.

The chain has TRBV5-5 and TRBJ2-5, with 7 bases identical to TRBD2. This CDR3 comprises 16 residues. CDR1 and CDR2 (germline): SGHKS, YYEKEE (reference sequence). The V and J ends lost 1 base and 4 bases, in that order; junction bases with no gene match: 10. CDR3 loop: CASSLLLGGPAETQYF. DNA of the CDR3: TGTGCCAGCAGCTTGTTACTGGGAGGGCCCGCAGAGACCCAGTACTTC.

Only one count was recorded for this clone. V and J are TRBV5-1 and TRBJ2-7; possible D gene TRBD2, 5 bases. CDR1 and CDR2 (germline): SGHRS, YFSETQ. This CDR3 is built from 13 residues. V dropped 3 bases and J dropped 0 bases, with 7 bases sitting between them. In DNA form, the CDR3 reads TGCGCCAGCAGCTCCGGGGTCTCCTACGAGCAGTACTTC. Protein: CASSSGVSYEQYF.

The table lists this clone with a count of one. For the CDR3, the DNA is TGCGCCAGCGCCTTTGGGACACCGACCTACGAGCAGTACTTC. Translated, it gives CASAFGTPTYEQYF. The rearrangement links TRBV5-1 to TRBJ2-7; TRBD1 might be the D (6 bases). The CDR3 extends over 14 amino acids. Per the germline V gene, CDR1 is SGHRS and CDR2 is YFSETQ. V was clipped by 7 bases and J by 2 bases, with 16 bases between them. Together with reference TRBV5-1 and TRBJ2-7, the CDR3 gives the full variable domain: KAGVTQTPRYLIKTRGQQVTLSCSPISGHRSVSWYQQTPGQGLQFLFEYFSETQRNKGNFPGRFSGRQFSNSRSEMNVSTLELGDSALYLCASAFGTPTYEQYFGPGTRLTVT.

The rearrangement uses TRBV6-2 or TRBV6-3 and TRBJ2-1; 9 bases line up with TRBD1. V shed 4 bases, J shed 2 bases, and the junction held 9 bases outside the gene matches. This CDR3 is built from 17 residues. Per the germline V gene, CDR1 is MNHEY and CDR2 is SVGEGT. CDR3: CASSFPGTGGAYNEQFF. The DNA of the CDR3 is TGTGCCAGCAGTTTCCCCGGAACAGGGGGCGCCTACAATGAGCAGTTCTTC.

This chain links TRBV6-1 with TRBJ2-2, with D unresolved. The length of the CDR3 is 14 residues. Germline loops: CDR1 MNHNS, CDR2 SASEGT. Trimming shortened V by 1 base and J by 0 bases, and 3 bases separated the two germline ends. CDR3 DNA sequence: TGTGCCAGCAGTGAAGGAGCGAACACCGGGGAGCTGTTTTTT. This encodes CASSEGANTGELFF.

This clone showed up just once. The chain couples TRBV19 to TRBJ2-1; the match to TRBD2 covers 9 bases. V lost 7 bases and J lost 8; bases outside the gene matches: 18. The CDR3 is 17 residues long. The V gene's germline CDR1 is LNHDA and CDR2 SQIVND (reference sequence). Here the CDR3 reads CASTSTRWRGGLDEQFF. For the CDR3, the DNA is TGTGCCAGTACCTCGACACGGTGGCGGGGGGGCCTGGATGAGCAGTTCTTC.

The V gene is TRBV27, the J gene TRBJ1-5; no definite D call. Germline V lookup: CDR1 MNHEY, CDR2 SMNVEV (reference sequence). This CDR3 comprises 15 residues. V shed 4 bases and J shed 0 bases, with 10 bases lying between them. DNA for the CDR3: TGTGCCAGCAGTTCCGGGATTTATAGCAATCAGCCCCAGCATTTT. It is translated as CASSSGIYSNQPQHF.

The chain combines TRBV7-2 with TRBJ2-7; 12 bases are shared with TRBD2. Germline lookup yields CDR1 SGHTA and CDR2 FQGNSA. Trimming cost V 4 bases and J 4 bases; bases outside gene matches: 11. This CDR3 comprises 17 residues. The CDR3 nucleotides read TGTGCCAGCAGCTGGAGACTAGCGGGGGCGAATGGTTACGAGCAGTACTTC. Translating gives CASSWRLAGANGYEQYF. Filled out from reference TRBV7-2 and TRBJ2-7, the complete variable domain reads GAGVSQSPSNKVTEKGKDVELRCDPISGHTALYWYRQSLGQGLEFLIYFQGNSAPDKSGLPSDRFSAERTGGSVSTLTIQRTQQEDSAVYLCASSWRLAGANGYEQYFGPGTRLTVT.

V gene TRBV5-5 combines with J gene TRBJ2-5; D is possibly TRBD2 (7 bases). CDR1 and CDR2 (germline): SGHKS, YYEKEE (reference sequence). The V gene lost 3 bases and the J gene lost 3 bases, with 18 bases spanning the gap. The CDR3 sequence is 16 residues long. CDR3 loop: CASSWRLGGGEETQYF. The CDR3, as DNA: TGTGCCAGCAGCTGGAGATTAGGGGGAGGGGAAGAGACCCAGTACTTC.

The J gene is TRBJ1-5, the V gene TRBV6-5; the match to TRBD1 covers 11 bases. The CDR3 contains 13 residues. With 8 bases clipped from V and 5 bases from J, the junction kept 2 bases outside the gene matches. The germline CDR1 and CDR2 sequences are MNHEY and SVGAGI. DNA for the CDR3: TGTGCCAGCCTGGGACAGGGGGATCAGCCCCAGCATTTT. This sequence encodes CASLGQGDQPQHF.

This clone came up a few times. This rearrangement joins TRBV7-2 to TRBJ1-6, with 9 bases identical to TRBD1. Germline assignment: CDR1 SGHTA and CDR2 FQGNSA. The CDR3 is 15 amino acids. J gave up 9 bases and V 5 bases, and 8 bases lay outside the gene matches. The DNA of the CDR3 is TGTGCCAGCAGCGCGGACAGGGGTCCCCCTTCACCCCTCCACTTT. Protein product: CASSADRGPPSPLHF.

V and J are TRBV5-1 and TRBJ2-6; TRBD2 might be the D (5 bases). Trimming left V 1 base short and J 2 bases short, with 16 bases between. The V gene's germline CDR1 is SGHRS and CDR2 YFSETQ. This CDR3 spans 18 amino acids. CDR3 sequence: CASSLRPGKSTGANVLTF. The CDR3 DNA is TGCGCCAGCAGCTTGCGCCCGGGGAAATCGACTGGGGCCAACGTCCTGACTTTC.

The genes are TRBV3-1 (or the pseudogene TRBV3-2) and TRBJ1-1; TRBD1 aligns across 12 bases. The CDR3 totals 15 residues. J gave up 6 bases and V 4 bases, and 6 bases lay outside the gene matches. The V gene's germline CDR1 is LGHDT and CDR2 YNNKEL (reference sequence). CDR3 nucleotides: TGTGCCAGCAGCCCTCAGGGACAGGGGGCTTCTGAAGCTTTCTTT. Amino acid sequence: CASSPQGQGASEAFF.

This chain links TRBV11-3 with TRBJ1-1; D uncertain. Germline V lookup: CDR1 SGHNT, CDR2 YENEEA. The length of the CDR3 is 13 residues. Between the trimmed V and J ends, which lost 4 bases and 1 base, there was a span of 7 bases. The CDR3 loop is CASSSEANTEAFF. DNA for the CDR3: TGTGCCAGCAGCTCCGAGGCGAACACTGAAGCTTTCTTT.